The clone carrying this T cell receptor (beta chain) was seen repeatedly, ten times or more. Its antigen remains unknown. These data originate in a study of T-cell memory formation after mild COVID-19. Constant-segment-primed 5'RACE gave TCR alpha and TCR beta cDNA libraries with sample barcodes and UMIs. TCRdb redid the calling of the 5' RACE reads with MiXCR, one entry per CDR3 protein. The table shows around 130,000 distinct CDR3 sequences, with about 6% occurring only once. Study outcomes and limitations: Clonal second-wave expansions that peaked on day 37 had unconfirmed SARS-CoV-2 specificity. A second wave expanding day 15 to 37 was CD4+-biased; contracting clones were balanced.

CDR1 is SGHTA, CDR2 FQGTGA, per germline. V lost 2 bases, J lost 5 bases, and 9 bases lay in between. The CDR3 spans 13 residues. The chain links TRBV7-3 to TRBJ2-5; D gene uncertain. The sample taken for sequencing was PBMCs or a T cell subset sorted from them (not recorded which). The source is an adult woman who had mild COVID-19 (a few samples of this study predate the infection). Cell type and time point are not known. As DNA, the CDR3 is TGTGCCAGCAGCTTAGACGGGCGCGAGACCCAGTACTTC. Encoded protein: CASSLDGRETQYF. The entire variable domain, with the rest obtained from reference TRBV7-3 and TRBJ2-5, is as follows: GAGVSQTPSNKVTEKGKYVELRCDPISGHTALYWYRQSLGQGPEFLIYFQGTGAADDSGLPNDRFFAVRPEGSVSTLKIQRTERGDSAVYLCASSLDGRETQYFGPGTRLLVL.